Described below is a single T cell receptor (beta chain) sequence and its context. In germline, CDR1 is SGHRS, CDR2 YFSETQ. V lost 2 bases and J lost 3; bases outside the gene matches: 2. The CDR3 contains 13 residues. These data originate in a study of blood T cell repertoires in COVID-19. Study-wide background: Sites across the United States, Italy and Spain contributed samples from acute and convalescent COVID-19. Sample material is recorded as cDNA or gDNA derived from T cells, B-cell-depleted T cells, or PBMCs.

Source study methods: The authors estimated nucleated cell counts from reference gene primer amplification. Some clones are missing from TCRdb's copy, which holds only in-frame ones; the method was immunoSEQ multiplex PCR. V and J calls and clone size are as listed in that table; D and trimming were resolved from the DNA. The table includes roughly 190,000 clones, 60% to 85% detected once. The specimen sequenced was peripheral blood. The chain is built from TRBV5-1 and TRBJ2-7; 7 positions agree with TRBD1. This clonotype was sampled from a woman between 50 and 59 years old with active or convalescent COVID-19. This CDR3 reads CASSFGDSYEQYF. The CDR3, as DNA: TGCGCCAGCAGCTTTGGGGACAGCTACGAGCAGTACTTC.